This paragraph reports one TCR beta chain. Its antigen is unidentified. The data belong to a study of OX40 agonist ivuxolimab in advanced cancers. Turning to the study itself: Recorded diagnoses for dose-escalation patients were hepatocellular carcinoma, melanoma, renal cell or head and neck cancer.

Patients had blood sampled at baseline and again on cycle 4 day 1 and cycle 7 day 1. The CDR3 runs 15 residues. Germline V gene lookup returns CDR1 PRHDT and CDR2 FYEKMQ (reference sequence). J gave up 2 bases and V 5 bases, and 3 bases lay outside the gene matches. Study results and limitations: No determination was made of the antigen specificity of the expanded peripheral T cells. There were, on average, more expanded clones in CD8+ T cells than in CD4+.

The method was immunoSEQ multiplex PCR; TCRdb's version includes in-frame clones alone and lacks a portion of them. The table lists about 53,000 clones, more than 80% of them singletons. J is TRBJ2-5 and V is TRBV13; TRBD2 matches at 12 bases. This TCR derives from an adult with an advanced solid tumor such as melanoma, head and neck, liver or kidney cancer. This material consisted of CD4+ or CD8+ T cells sorted from blood, taken in a trial of the OX40 agonist ivuxolimab. CDR3 residues: CASSDGLAGQETQYF. CDR3 nucleotide sequence: TGTGCCAGCAGCGATGGACTAGCGGGACAAGAGACCCAGTACTTC. The whole variable domain, filled in from reference TRBV13 and TRBJ2-5, reads AAGVIQSPRHLIKEKRETATLKCYPIPRHDTVYWYQQGPGQDPQFLISFYEKMQSDKGSIPDRFSAQQFSDYHSELNMSSLELGDSALYFCASSDGLAGQETQYFGPGTRLLVL.